What follows describes a single TCR beta chain. Its antigen has not been determined. No per-base quality is available; no much larger clone lies one base away. From the cysteine through the phenylalanine, the CDR3 covers 15 amino acids. Only the CDR3 portion is preserved as DNA: 45 bases, with reading frame beginning at the first base. Taken from the germline V gene, the CDR1 and CDR2 loops are SNHLY and FYNNEI. Trimming takes 8 bases from V and 0 bases from J, and the germline ends sit 13 bases apart. This sample was taken from a study of blood T cell repertoires in COVID-19 (dated by TCRdb to about 2020). Turning to the overall study: The collaborator samples originated in the United States, Italy and Spain and spanned the acute and convalescent phases of COVID-19. The prospective study material was composed of cDNA or gDNA derived from T cells, B-cell-depleted T cells, or PBMCs. Deeply sampled blood TCRbeta repertoires from subjects exposed to, actively infected with, or recovered from COVID-19 were included in the dataset. The repertoires were released in a freely available public database intended as a resource for research on the immune response to SARS-CoV-2. Samples were obtained from the ongoing ImmuneRACE study (first 160 participants) and from roughly 1,300 subjects provided by 6 global collaborators. The sample metadata nearly always contained a de-identified subject ID, COVID-19 status, age in years and sex. Where available, HLA class I and class II types were taken from metadata supplied by the sample provider and were not determined by assay-based typing.

The collaborating institutions used their own protocols to collect whole blood in K2EDTA tubes. For TCRbeta analysis, collaborator samples were shipped as frozen whole blood, as isolated PBMCs, or as DNA extracted from either sample type. The immunoSEQ Assay, a bias-controlled multiplex PCR, was used to amplify TCRbeta CDR3 regions from genomic DNA. The authors' pipeline ran thus. Nucleated cell counts per sample were estimated from amplification of reference gene primers within the assay. Sequence reads were collapsed and filtered to measure the absolute abundance of every unique TCRbeta CDR3 rearrangement. For each sample, productive Simpson clonality was calculated as the square root of Simpson's diversity index over productive rearrangements. The clones in this table, taken by TCRdb from immuneACCESS, are in-frame only. Not every clone is retained; where verified, under half of the shortfall comes from an unresolved V gene, and the cause of the rest is unknown. From that table come the V and J calls and clone size; the DNA was used to work out D and trimming. The sample records some 220,000 clones, around four fifths of which are singletons. Approximately 18% of the sample rests with the top ten.

Results the study describes overall, beyond this receptor: The amount of clinical and demographic metadata varied by source and participant and was provided uncurated.

This receptor was obtained from a woman at least 80 years old with active or convalescent COVID-19. The chain links TRBV2 with TRBJ1-4; a tentative D match to TRBD1 spans 6 bases. The sample comprised peripheral blood. The encoded CDR3 is CASWVRGPTNEKLFF. The DNA is as follows: TGTGCCAGCTGGGTCAGGGGCCCAACTAATGAAAAACTGTTTTTT.